This paragraph reports one T cell receptor beta chain. Its cognate antigen is unknown. Sequenced by immunoSEQ multiplex PCR; TCRdb stores in-frame clones only, minus some. The data hold about 38,000 clones, with over 80% observed a single time. This specimen belongs to a study of graft-versus-host responses after intestinal transplantation. Study context: Isolated intestinal, liver-intestinal, or multivisceral transplants were what recipients had. All recipients got anti-thymocyte globulin induction, then tacrolimus and steroids for approximately 3 years. Study results and caveats: Individuals who had graft-donor T cell macrochimerism had allografts that showed high graft-versus-host to host-versus-graft clonal ratios. GvH clones were found in recipient marrow; some appeared first in ileum or blood.

The CDR3 consists of 18 residues. The V gene lost 4 bases and the J gene lost 0 bases, with 20 bases spanning the gap. CDR1 is SGDLS and CDR2 is YYNGEE in the germline V gene. The rearrangement links TRBV9 to TRBJ1-3; the D gene is possibly TRBD1 (5 bases). The source was PBMCs, collected approximately 1,000 days after transplant. The TCR was taken from a human patient who received an intestinal transplant, so some T cells may come from the graft donor. CDR3 coding DNA: TGTGCCAGCAGCTCTGGGGACGGAGGAACTCACTCTGGAAACACCATATATTTT. This encodes CASSSGDGGTHSGNTIYF.